These 29 T cell receptor beta chains were all obtained from the same sample, sequenced in a study of blood T cells in healthy people across ages. Sample-barcoded 5' priming and a J-beta primer mix drove a second PCR of roughly 7 to 11 cycles. TCRdb itself ran the 5' RACE reads through MiXCR, one entry per CDR3 protein. The sample consists of about 1.6 million distinct CDR3 sequences, roughly 32% of them appearing once. Sequenced sample: blood. These receptors were obtained from a woman aged 30 to 39 in good health.

This clonotype was recorded many times. This chain links TRBV29-1 with TRBJ2-1; 8 bases line up with TRBD1. Germline-derived CDR1 and CDR2 are SQVTM and ANQGSEA. CDR3 size: 14 residues. V shed 7 bases and J 7 bases; nucleotides not matched to a gene: 12. The CDR3 DNA reads as TGCAGCGCATATACGGGGCAGGGGGCTAATGAGCAGTTCTTC. Its translation: CSAYTGQGANEQFF.

J is TRBJ1-2 and V is TRBV21-1. TRBV21-1 is a documented pseudogene. The CDR3 totals 19 residues. The CDR3 DNA reads TGTGCCAGCAGCAAATGGTTCCAAAACCGACGGGCCCCGCGACGGGGCTACACCTTC. Translated, it gives CASSKWFQNRRAPRRGYTF.

CDR3: CASSGSSGGEQFF. DNA of the CDR3: TGTGCCAGCAGTGGATCTAGCGGGGGTGAGCAGTTCTTC. V gene TRBV6-1 combines with J gene TRBJ2-1, with TRBD2 matching over 10 bases. Per germline, CDR1 MNHNS and CDR2 SASEGT. Trimming cost V 4 bases and J 9 bases; bases outside gene matches: 3. The CDR3 has 13 residues.

The rearrangement joins TRBV9 to TRBJ1-2, with D hard to call. CDR3 size: 14 residues. The germline V gene has CDR1 SGDLS and CDR2 YYNGEE. V was trimmed by 2 bases and J by 7 bases, leaving 15 bases between them. The CDR3 is CASSVGIPPSGYTF. CDR3 DNA sequence: TGTGCCAGCAGCGTCGGAATTCCCCCTAGTGGCTACACCTTC. Full variable domain (missing parts from reference TRBV9 and TRBJ1-2): DSGVTQTPKHLITATGQRVTLRCSPRSGDLSVYWYQQSLDQGLQFLIQYYNGEERAKGNILERFSAQQFPDLHSELNLSSLELGDSALYFCASSVGIPPSGYTFGSGTRLTVV.

The chain uses TRBV5-1 and TRBJ2-3, with TRBD1 as a possible D gene (6 bases). This CDR3 comprises 14 residues. Trimming cost V 5 bases and J 4 bases, with 14 bases left between them. The germline gives CDR1 SGHRS, CDR2 YFSETQ. Here the CDR3 DNA reads TGCGCCAGCAGGGGCTTAGGGGGTTCAGATACGCAGTATTTT. Protein: CASRGLGGSDTQYF. Full variable domain (outside the CDR3, taken from reference TRBV5-1 and TRBJ2-3): KAGVTQTPRYLIKTRGQQVTLSCSPISGHRSVSWYQQTPGQGLQFLFEYFSETQRNKGNFPGRFSGRQFSNSRSEMNVSTLELGDSALYLCASRGLGGSDTQYFGPGTRLTVL.

This rearrangement joins TRBV10-3 to TRBJ2-7; 11 bases map to TRBD2. V shed 6 bases, J shed 5 bases, and the junction held 9 bases outside the gene matches. The germline CDR1 and CDR2 sequences are ENHRY and SYGVKD. The CDR3 spans 15 residues. CDR3 protein: CAIRGLSGRDDEQYF. In nucleotides, the CDR3 is TGTGCCATCAGGGGCCTTAGCGGGAGGGACGACGAGCAGTACTTC.

The gene calls are TRBV7-8 and TRBJ1-4; 7 bases are shared with TRBD1. Trimming at V came to 11 bases and at J to 6 bases, leaving 15 bases not matched to a gene. Germline loops: CDR1 SGHVS, CDR2 FQNEAQ. CDR3 size: 15 residues. CDR3 in amino acids: CASCPVGTAYEKLFF. CDR3 DNA sequence: TGTGCCTCTTGCCCCGTCGGGACAGCCTATGAAAAACTGTTTTTT.

This clonotype was seen only once. The junction and the germline gene differ at one end; a read error may be behind it. CDR3 protein: CACRTSGRNARERYF. CDR3 nucleotide sequence: TGTGCCTGTCGGACTAGCGGGAGGAATGCGAGGGAGCGGTACTTC. The chain combines TRBV10-3 with TRBJ2-7; TRBD2 agrees at 14 bases. Germline assignment: CDR1 ENHRY and CDR2 SYGVKD. CDR3 length equals 15 residues.

Note on this clonotype: It is likely a read error, because the conserved phenylalanine at the end of the CDR3 is missing. This sequence joins TRBV3-1 and TRBJ2-7; tentatively, D is TRBD2 (6 bases). Germline values: CDR1 LGHDT, CDR2 YNNKEL (reference sequence). The V gene lost 3 bases and the J gene lost 4 bases, with 7 bases spanning the gap. The CDR3 sequence is 12 residues long. The CDR3 protein is CASSHGGYEQYC. CDR3 in DNA: TGTGCCAGCAGCCACGGAGGGTACGAGCAGTACTGC.

The CDR3 here is CASRGDRGGNTIYF. In DNA form, the CDR3 reads TGCGCCAGCAGGGGGGACAGGGGTGGAAACACCATATATTTT. The J gene is TRBJ1-3, the V gene TRBV4-1, with 10 bases that match TRBD1. The CDR3 extends over 14 amino acids. Trimming cost V 6 bases and J 3 bases; bases outside gene matches: 2. Germline values: CDR1 MGHRA, CDR2 YSYEKL.

The rearrangement joins TRBV20-1 to TRBJ2-5; TRBD2 aligns across 7 bases. The germline gives CDR1 DFQATT, CDR2 SNEGSKA (reference sequence). The V and J ends lost 7 bases and 4 bases, in that order; junction bases with no gene match: 6. The CDR3 length is 12 residues. The CDR3 coding sequence is TGCAGTGGGCTAGCGGCCACAGAGACCCAGTACTTC. Its translation is CSGLAATETQYF.

Points on this clonotype: A much larger clone differs by one base, so this may be a read error. This sequence joins TRBV5-6 and TRBJ2-1; possibly TRBD1 or TRBD2 for D (6 bases each). The CDR3 length is 15 residues. CDR1 and CDR2 from the germline V gene are SGHDT and YYEEEE. This CDR3 is CAGSPDQGRINEQFF. For the CDR3, the DNA is TGTGCCGGCAGCCCGGATCAGGGGAGGATTAATGAGCAGTTCTTC.

The V gene is TRBV4-1, the J gene TRBJ1-2; D gene uncertain. The germline gives CDR1 MGHRA, CDR2 YSYEKL. Trimming shortened V by 0 bases and J by 3 bases, and 14 bases separated the two germline ends. The CDR3 extends over 16 amino acids. CDR3 amino acids: CASSQEDREAYYGYTF. As DNA, the CDR3 is TGCGCCAGCAGCCAAGAAGATAGGGAGGCTTACTATGGCTACACCTTC.

The rearrangement uses TRBV6-1 and TRBJ2-2; 10 bases match TRBD2. This CDR3 spans 15 amino acids. Trimming took 7 bases from V and 3 from J; bases not matched to a gene: 5. Germline V gene lookup returns CDR1 MNHNS and CDR2 SASEGT. The CDR3 sequence is CASNPLAGDTGELFF. The CDR3, as DNA: TGTGCCAGCAATCCCCTAGCGGGAGACACCGGGGAGCTGTTTTTT.

Many counts were recorded for this clonotype. CDR3 protein: CSVEDPPADTQYF. The DNA for the CDR3 is TGCAGCGTTGAAGATCCCCCCGCAGATACGCAGTATTTT. V and J are TRBV29-1 and TRBJ2-3; D is uncertain. The CDR3 extends over 13 amino acids. The ends were cut back, 0 bases at V and 4 bases at J, with 8 bases in the middle. Germline CDR1 SQVTM, CDR2 ANQGSEA.

Comments on this clonotype: The junction differs from germline at one of its ends, possibly a read error. This rearrangement joins TRBV7-2 to TRBJ2-5, with D uncertain. This CDR3 spans 13 amino acids. Germline V gives CDR1 SGHTA, CDR2 FQGNSA. CDR3 region: CAGSSGSQETQYF. DNA for the CDR3: TGTGCCGGCAGCTCGGGCAGTCAAGAGACCCAGTACTTC.

The chain joins TRBV18 to TRBJ1-5; TRBD1 might be the D (5 bases). This CDR3 comprises 15 residues. V lost 0 bases to trimming and J lost 5 bases, with 11 bases between them. Germline V gives CDR1 KGHSH, CDR2 LQKENI. CDR3 nucleotide sequence: TGTGCCAGCTCACCACCCCCAGGGTTTGATCAGCCCCAGCATTTT. Translation: CASSPPPGFDQPQHF.

The chain couples TRBV20-1 to TRBJ2-1; no reliable D call. CDR1 DFQATT and CDR2 SNEGSKA come from the germline V gene (reference sequence). The CDR3 totals 15 residues. V lost 0 bases, J lost 6 bases, and 15 bases lay in between. The CDR3 spells CSARDRVVPSNEQFF. The CDR3 region has the DNA TGCAGTGCTAGAGATCGAGTAGTGCCCTCCAATGAGCAGTTCTTC.

The chain uses TRBV2 and TRBJ2-3, with 9 bases aligning to TRBD2. After removal of 3 bases from V and 7 bases from J, the junction contained 2 bases not matched to a gene. Germline CDR1 and CDR2: SNHLY and FYNNEI. The CDR3 contains 13 residues. CDR3 sequence (DNA): TGTGCCAGCAGTGATCTAGCGGGATATACGCAGTATTTT. Translating gives CASSDLAGYTQYF.

This clonotype was recorded a few times. V usage is TRBV9 and J usage is TRBJ2-7; D might be TRBD2 (6 bases). This CDR3 spans 15 amino acids. Germline V gives CDR1 SGDLS, CDR2 YYNGEE. V lost 0 bases, J lost 2 bases, and 12 bases lay in between. The CDR3: CASSVDQRGTYEQYF. CDR3 nucleotides: TGTGCCAGCAGCGTAGATCAACGGGGGACCTACGAGCAGTACTTC.

This rearrangement joins TRBV3-1 to TRBJ1-2; unclear D gene. This CDR3 has 14 amino acids. From germline, CDR1 is LGHDT and CDR2 YNNKEL (reference sequence). Trimming stripped 4 bases from V and 4 bases from J, with 13 bases between. This CDR3 reads CASSPSKGGYGYTF. The CDR3 bases are TGTGCCAGCAGCCCCAGTAAAGGCGGCTATGGCTACACCTTC.

This clonotype was counted between two and nine times. The gene calls are TRBV25-1 and TRBJ2-1; D tentatively fits TRBD1 or TRBD2 (5 bases each). V lost 4 bases and J lost 5, with 12 bases in between. CDR3 length: 14 amino acids. Germline CDR1 MGHDK, CDR2 SYGVNS. CDR3 sequence (DNA): TGTGCCAGCAGTGCAGCCGGGGCGCACAATGAGCAGTTCTTC. Its translation: CASSAAGAHNEQFF. Variable domain in full (rest from reference TRBV25-1 and TRBJ2-1): EADIYQTPRYLVIGTGKKITLECSQTMGHDKMYWYQQDPGMELHLIHYSYGVNSTEKGDLSSESTVSRIRTEHFPLTLESARPSHTSQYLCASSAAGAHNEQFFGPGTRLTVL.

The chain combines TRBV7-2 with TRBJ2-1, with 11 nucleotides matching TRBD2. CDR1 and CDR2 from the germline V gene are SGHTA and FQGNSA. The CDR3 extends over 16 amino acids. The V segment lost 5 bases and the J segment 4 bases; nucleotides outside the gene matches: 7. In DNA, the CDR3 is TGTGCCAGCAGCCTACGGACTAGCGGGCCTTACAATGAGCAGTTCTTC. Its protein product is CASSLRTSGPYNEQFF. The full variable domain, with the rest looked up from reference TRBV7-2 and TRBJ2-1, is GAGVSQSPSNKVTEKGKDVELRCDPISGHTALYWYRQSLGQGLEFLIYFQGNSAPDKSGLPSDRFSAERTGGSVSTLTIQRTQQEDSAVYLCASSLRTSGPYNEQFFGPGTRLTVL.

This clonotype was observed once. The chain recombines TRBV27 with TRBJ1-2; unclear D gene. The CDR3 is 14 residues long. Germline CDR1 and CDR2: MNHEY and SMNVEV (reference sequence). V was shortened by 6 bases and J by 8 bases, with 19 bases between the two germline ends. The CDR3 reads CASSTHSSEGGYTF. The CDR3 DNA reads as TGTGCCAGCAGCACCCACAGTTCCGAGGGCGGCTACACCTTC.

Many counts were recorded for this clonotype. V gene TRBV20-1 combines with J gene TRBJ2-3; possibly TRBD2 for D (6 bases). The germline gives CDR1 DFQATT, CDR2 SNEGSKA (reference sequence). The CDR3 contains 13 residues. The CDR3 DNA follows: TGCCCGCTACGGCGGGGCCGAACAGATACGCAGTATTTT. The encoded protein is CPLRRGRTDTQYF.

This clonotype turned up a few times. The CDR3 DNA is TGCGCCAGCAGGTCGACAAGGGGCCACTCTGGGGCCAACGTCCTGACTTTC. This encodes CASRSTRGHSGANVLTF. The rearrangement joins TRBV5-1 to TRBJ2-6; the D gene is possibly TRBD1 (5 bases). Germline values: CDR1 SGHRS, CDR2 YFSETQ. This CDR3 is 17 amino acids long. V was cut by 5 bases and J by 0 bases, with 15 bases left in between.

The chain uses TRBV7-8 and TRBJ1-1; D is possibly TRBD1 (6 bases). The CDR3 loop spans 16 amino acids. V shed 6 bases and J shed 5 bases, with 22 bases lying between them. Looked up from germline, CDR1 is SGHVS and CDR2 is FQNEAQ. CDR3 protein: CASSERAGVEGTEAFF. In DNA form, the CDR3 reads TGTGCCAGCAGTGAAAGGGCAGGGGTGGAAGGAACTGAAGCTTTCTTT.

The V and J genes are TRBV6-5 and TRBJ2-3, with D perhaps TRBD1 (5 bases). The CDR3 sequence is 17 residues long. With 0 bases removed from V and 0 bases from J, the gap between germline ends came to 13 bases. Per germline, CDR1 MNHEY and CDR2 SVGAGI. As DNA, the CDR3 is TGTGCCAGCAGTTACTCTTCAGGGTACTCTAGCACAGATACGCAGTATTTT. Its protein is CASSYSSGYSSTDTQYF.

Notes on this clonotype: At one boundary the junction diverges from the germline segment, which might be a read error. The chain is built from TRBV5-1 and TRBJ2-1, with 9 positions matching TRBD1. The CDR3 runs 15 residues. Germline CDR1 SGHRS, CDR2 YFSETQ. The CDR3 region has the DNA TGCGCCAACAGCCCGGGGACAGGGACACGGAATGAGCAGTTCTTC. Translating it yields CANSPGTGTRNEQFF.